The 11 T cell receptor beta chains reported below all come from one sample, sequenced in a study of identical twins. TCRdb re-called the 5' RACE reads with MiXCR, one entry per CDR3 protein. Seen here are 250,000 or so distinct CDR3 sequences, approximately 8.3% observed once, and the top ten hold approximately 3%. The same specimen was also included in a second study, on yellow fever vaccine responses in identical twins.

The sequenced material came from CD8+ T cells sorted from blood. All receptors derive from a woman aged 18 to 35 in good health.

The V call is TRBV7-2, the J call TRBJ2-3; D uncertain. V lost 7 bases to trimming and J lost 2 bases, with 19 bases between them. CDR1 is SGHTA and CDR2 is FQGNSA in the germline V gene. The CDR3 sequence is 16 residues long. CDR3 bases: TGTGCCAGCACCTTCGCAGCAGGTAGTTACACAGATACGCAGTATTTT. Protein sequence: CASTFAAGSYTDTQYF.

This clonotype was picked up many times. CDR3 region: CAVQDGNTDTQYF. CDR3 nucleotide sequence: TGTGCCGTACAAGACGGTAACACAGATACGCAGTATTTT. The V gene is TRBV7-2, the J gene TRBJ2-3; D remains ambiguous. With 11 bases removed from V and 2 bases from J, the gap between germline ends came to 14 bases. The germline V gene has CDR1 SGHTA and CDR2 FQGNSA. This CDR3 has 13 residues.

This clonotype was seen many times. V and J are TRBV7-2 and TRBJ2-7; tentatively, D is TRBD1 (6 bases). V lost 5 bases to trimming and J lost 4 bases, with 12 bases between them. There are 13 residues in the CDR3. The V gene's germline CDR1 is SGHTA and CDR2 FQGNSA. CDR3 region: CASSMGTPYEQYF. In DNA, the CDR3 is TGTGCCAGCAGCATGGGGACACCATACGAGCAGTACTTC.

The rearrangement joins TRBV28 to TRBJ2-7; a weak D match, TRBD1 (5 bases). V lost 1 base to trimming and J lost 6 bases, with 13 bases between them. CDR1 MDHEN and CDR2 SYDVKM come from the germline V gene. The CDR3 extends over 14 amino acids. The CDR3 loop reads CASSLFGQGGEQYF. In DNA form, the CDR3 reads TGTGCCAGCAGTTTATTTGGGCAGGGCGGCGAGCAGTACTTC.

At least ten counts were recorded for this clonotype. The chain links TRBV24-1 to TRBJ2-1; 11 bases match TRBD2. V shed 2 bases and J 6 bases; nucleotides not matched to a gene: 11. From germline, CDR1 is KGHDR and CDR2 SFDVKD. The length of the CDR3 is 18 residues. The chain's CDR3 is CATSDSSSGGRTLNEQFF. For the CDR3, the DNA is TGTGCCACCAGTGATTCCTCTAGCGGGGGGAGAACCCTCAATGAGCAGTTCTTC.

The V gene is TRBV11-2, the J gene TRBJ2-7, with a tentative D call TRBD2 (6 bases). The CDR3 is 14 residues long. The germline V gene encodes CDR1 SGHAT and CDR2 FQNNGV. V gave up 5 bases and J gave up 7 bases, with 18 bases separating them. The CDR3: CASSPSREGGEQYF. The CDR3 region has the DNA TGTGCCAGCAGCCCTAGTCGGGAAGGAGGGGAGCAGTACTTC.

This clonotype was counted many times. The V and J genes are TRBV10-3 and TRBJ2-3, with D unresolved. Trimming shortened V by 0 bases and J by 1 base, and 5 bases separated the two germline ends. Germline V CDR1 and CDR2: ENHRY, SYGVKD. The CDR3 consists of 14 residues. The CDR3 is CAISESKGTDTQYF. The CDR3 DNA reads as TGTGCCATCAGTGAGTCGAAGGGCACAGATACGCAGTATTTT.

This clonotype was found a few times. The chain links TRBV7-9 to TRBJ2-4; D unclear. CDR1 is SEHNR and CDR2 is FQNEAQ in the germline V gene (reference sequence). The ends were cut back, 4 bases at V and 0 bases at J, with 10 bases in the middle. CDR3 length: 15 amino acids. CDR3 sequence reads: CASSSPTIAKNIQYF. The CDR3 DNA reads TGTGCCAGCAGCTCCCCAACTATAGCCAAAAACATTCAGTACTTC.

This clonotype was observed a handful of times. V is TRBV6-2 or TRBV6-3 and J is TRBJ2-7; D call uncertain. Trimming removed 4 bases at V and 7 bases at J, with 8 bases between. This CDR3 contains 11 residues. Germline-derived CDR1 and CDR2 are MNHEY and SVGEGT. The CDR3 region is CASSFLGEQYF. The CDR3 DNA is TGTGCCAGCAGTTTTCTAGGGGAGCAGTACTTC.

V gene TRBV7-9 combines with J gene TRBJ2-7, with 8 bases identical to TRBD2. V lost 5 bases to trimming and J lost 4 bases; unmatched junction nucleotides: 13. CDR1 and CDR2 from the germline V gene are SEHNR and FQNEAQ (reference sequence). The CDR3 is 16 amino acids. CDR3: CASSPPPLLADYEQYF. The CDR3 coding sequence is TGTGCCAGCAGCCCGCCCCCCCTACTAGCGGATTACGAGCAGTACTTC.

In this sample, this clonotype turned up a few times. This chain connects TRBV6-1 to TRBJ2-7; D is unclear. V shed 4 bases and J shed 9 bases, with 7 bases lying between them. This CDR3 is 10 amino acids long. Germline V gene sequence: CDR1 MNHNS, CDR2 SASEGT. CDR3 in DNA: TGTGCCAGCAGTGTGAGTGTGCAGTACTTC. Protein sequence: CASSVSVQYF.